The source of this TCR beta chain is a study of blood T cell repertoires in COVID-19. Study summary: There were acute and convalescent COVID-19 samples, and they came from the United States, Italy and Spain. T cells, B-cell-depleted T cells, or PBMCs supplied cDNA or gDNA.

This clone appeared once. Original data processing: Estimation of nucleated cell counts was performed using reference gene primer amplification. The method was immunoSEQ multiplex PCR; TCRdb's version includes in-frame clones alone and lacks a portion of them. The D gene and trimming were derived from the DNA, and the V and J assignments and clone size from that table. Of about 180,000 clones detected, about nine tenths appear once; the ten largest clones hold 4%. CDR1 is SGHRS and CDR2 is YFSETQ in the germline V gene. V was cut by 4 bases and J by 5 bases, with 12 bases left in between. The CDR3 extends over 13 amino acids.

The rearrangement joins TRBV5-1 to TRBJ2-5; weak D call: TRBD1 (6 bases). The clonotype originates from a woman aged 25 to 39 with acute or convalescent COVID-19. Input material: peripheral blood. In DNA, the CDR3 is TGCGCCAGCAGCAGAACAGGGTTGGAGACCCAGTACTTC. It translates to CASSRTGLETQYF.